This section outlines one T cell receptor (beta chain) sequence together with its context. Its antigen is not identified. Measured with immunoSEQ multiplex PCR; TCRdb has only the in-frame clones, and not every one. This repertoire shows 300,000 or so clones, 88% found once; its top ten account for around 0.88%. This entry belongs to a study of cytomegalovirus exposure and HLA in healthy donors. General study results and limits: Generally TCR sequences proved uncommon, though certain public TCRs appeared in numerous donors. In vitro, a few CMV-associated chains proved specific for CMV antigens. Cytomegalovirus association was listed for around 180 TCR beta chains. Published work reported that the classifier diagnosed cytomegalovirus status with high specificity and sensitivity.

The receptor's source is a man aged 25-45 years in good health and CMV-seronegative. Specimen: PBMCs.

The CDR3 DNA reads as TGTGCCAGCTCACCCCAGCTGTCCCTGACGGGGGGGCACGAGCAGTACTTC. Amino acids: CASSPQLSLTGGHEQYF. The V call is TRBV18, the J call TRBJ2-7, with 8 bases aligning to TRBD2. The CDR3 covers 17 residues. J lost 5 bases, V lost 3 bases, and 15 bases had no gene match. Germline CDR1 KGHSH, CDR2 LQKENI.